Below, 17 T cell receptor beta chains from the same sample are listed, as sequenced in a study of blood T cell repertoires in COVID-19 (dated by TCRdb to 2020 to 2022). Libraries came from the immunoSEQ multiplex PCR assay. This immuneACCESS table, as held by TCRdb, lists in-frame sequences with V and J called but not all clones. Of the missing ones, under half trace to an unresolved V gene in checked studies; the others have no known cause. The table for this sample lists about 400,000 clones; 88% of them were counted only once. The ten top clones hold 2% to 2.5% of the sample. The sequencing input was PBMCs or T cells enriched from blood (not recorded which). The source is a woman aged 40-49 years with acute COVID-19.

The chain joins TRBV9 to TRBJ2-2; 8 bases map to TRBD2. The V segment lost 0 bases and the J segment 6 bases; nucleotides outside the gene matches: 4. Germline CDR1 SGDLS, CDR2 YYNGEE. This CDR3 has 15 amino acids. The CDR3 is CASSVDGGASGELFF. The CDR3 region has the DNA TGTGCCAGCAGCGTAGACGGGGGGGCTTCCGGGGAGCTGTTTTTT. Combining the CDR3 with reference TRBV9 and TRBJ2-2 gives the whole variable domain DSGVTQTPKHLITATGQRVTLRCSPRSGDLSVYWYQQSLDQGLQFLIQYYNGEERAKGNILERFSAQQFPDLHSELNLSSLELGDSALYFCASSVDGGASGELFFGEGSRLTVL.

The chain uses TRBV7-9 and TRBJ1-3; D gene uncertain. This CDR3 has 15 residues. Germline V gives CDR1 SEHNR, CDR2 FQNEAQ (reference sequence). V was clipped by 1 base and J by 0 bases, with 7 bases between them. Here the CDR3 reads CASSLVNPSGNTIYF. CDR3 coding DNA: TGTGCCAGCAGCTTAGTTAATCCCTCTGGAAACACCATATATTTT.

CDR3 in DNA: TGTGCCAGCAGCCGAAAGGGGATAAACTACGAGCAGTACTTC. It is translated as CASSRKGINYEQYF. The rearrangement uses TRBV6-5 and TRBJ2-7, with D perhaps TRBD1 (5 bases). Trimming shortened V by 6 bases and J by 3 bases, and 15 bases separated the two germline ends. CDR1 is MNHEY, CDR2 SVGAGI, per germline. This CDR3 has 14 residues.

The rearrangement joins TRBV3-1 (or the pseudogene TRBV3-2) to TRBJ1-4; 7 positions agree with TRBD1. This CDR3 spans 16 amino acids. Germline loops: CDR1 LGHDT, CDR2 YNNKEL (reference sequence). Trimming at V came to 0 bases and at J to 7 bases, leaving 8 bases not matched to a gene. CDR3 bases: TGTGCCAGCAGCCAAGATGGAACAGGGGTGTTTGAAAAACTGTTTTTT. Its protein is CASSQDGTGVFEKLFF.

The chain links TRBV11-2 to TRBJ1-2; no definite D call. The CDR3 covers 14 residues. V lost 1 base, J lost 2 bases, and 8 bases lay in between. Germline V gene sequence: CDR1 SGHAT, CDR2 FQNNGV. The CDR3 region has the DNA TGTGCCAGCAGCTTAGGTCGGGGAAACTATGGCTACACCTTC. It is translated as CASSLGRGNYGYTF.

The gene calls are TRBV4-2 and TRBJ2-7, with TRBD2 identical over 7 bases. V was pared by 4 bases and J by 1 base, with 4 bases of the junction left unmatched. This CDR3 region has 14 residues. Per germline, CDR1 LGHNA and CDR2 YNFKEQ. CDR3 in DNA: TGTGCCAGCAGCCGGGCACTAGCGTCCTACGAGCAGTACTTC. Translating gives CASSRALASYEQYF.

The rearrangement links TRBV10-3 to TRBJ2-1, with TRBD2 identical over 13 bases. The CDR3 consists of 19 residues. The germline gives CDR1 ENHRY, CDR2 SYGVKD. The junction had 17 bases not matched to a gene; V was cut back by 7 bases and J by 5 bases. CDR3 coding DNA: TGTGCCATCACCAGCCGTGCAGCCCCCGGACTAGCGGGGGACAATGAGCAGTTCTTC. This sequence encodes CAITSRAAPGLAGDNEQFF.

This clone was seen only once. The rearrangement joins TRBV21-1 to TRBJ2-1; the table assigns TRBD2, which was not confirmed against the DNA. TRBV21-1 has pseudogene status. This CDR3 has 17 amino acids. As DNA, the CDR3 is TGTGCCAGCAGCAAACCCGACTTCGGGGGGATCTACAATGAGCAGTTCTTC. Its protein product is CASSKPDFGGIYNEQFF.

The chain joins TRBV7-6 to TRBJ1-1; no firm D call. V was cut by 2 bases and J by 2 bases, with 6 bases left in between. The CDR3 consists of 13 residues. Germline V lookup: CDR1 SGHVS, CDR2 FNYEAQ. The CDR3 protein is CASSLSVNTEAFF. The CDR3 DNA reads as TGTGCCAGCAGCTTATCAGTTAACACTGAAGCTTTCTTT.

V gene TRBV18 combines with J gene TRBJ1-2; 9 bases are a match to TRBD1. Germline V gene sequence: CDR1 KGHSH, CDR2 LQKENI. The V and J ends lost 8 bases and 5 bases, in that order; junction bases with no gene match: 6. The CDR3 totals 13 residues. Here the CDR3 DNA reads TGTGCCAGCCGACAGGGGGTATCGTATGGCTACACCTTC. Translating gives CASRQGVSYGYTF. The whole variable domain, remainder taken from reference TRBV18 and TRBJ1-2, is NAGVMQNPRHLVRRRGQEARLRCSPMKGHSHVYWYRQLPEEGLKFMVYLQKENIIDESGMPKERFSAEFPKEGPSILRIQQVVRGDSAAYFCASRQGVSYGYTFGSGTRLTVV.

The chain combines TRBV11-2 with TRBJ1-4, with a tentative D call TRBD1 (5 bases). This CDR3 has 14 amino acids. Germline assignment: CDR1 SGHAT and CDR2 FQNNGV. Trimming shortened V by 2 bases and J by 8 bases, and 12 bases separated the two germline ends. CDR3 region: CASSLRYDSEKLFF. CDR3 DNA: TGTGCCAGCAGCTTAAGGTACGACAGCGAAAAACTGTTTTTT.

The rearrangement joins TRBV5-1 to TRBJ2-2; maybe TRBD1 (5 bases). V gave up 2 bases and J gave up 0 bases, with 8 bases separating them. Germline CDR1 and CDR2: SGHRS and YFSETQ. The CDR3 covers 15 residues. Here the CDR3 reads CASSLGHSNTGELFF. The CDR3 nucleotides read TGCGCCAGCAGCTTAGGACACTCGAACACCGGGGAGCTGTTTTTT.

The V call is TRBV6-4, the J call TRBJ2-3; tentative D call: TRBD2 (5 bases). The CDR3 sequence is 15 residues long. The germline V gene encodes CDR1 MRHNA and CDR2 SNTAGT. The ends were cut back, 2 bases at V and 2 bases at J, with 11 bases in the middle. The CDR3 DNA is TGTGCCAGCAGTGACGGGGTAGCGTCCACAGATACGCAGTATTTT. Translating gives CASSDGVASTDTQYF.

CDR3 in DNA: TGTGCCACCAGCAGGGACAGGGGATCCTATAATTCACCCCTCCACTTT. It specifies CATSRDRGSYNSPLHF. The rearrangement uses TRBV15 and TRBJ1-6; 9 positions match TRBD1. The CDR3 spans 16 residues. From germline, CDR1 is LNHNV and CDR2 YYDKDF (reference sequence). With V trimmed by 3 bases and J by 1 base, 1 base remained unmatched.

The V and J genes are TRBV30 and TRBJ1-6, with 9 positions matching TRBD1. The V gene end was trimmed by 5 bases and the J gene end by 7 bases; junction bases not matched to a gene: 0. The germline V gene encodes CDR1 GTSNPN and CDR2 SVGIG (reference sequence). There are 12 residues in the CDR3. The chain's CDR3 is CAWGQGNSPLHF. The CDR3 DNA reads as TGTGCCTGGGGACAGGGGAATTCACCCCTCCACTTT.

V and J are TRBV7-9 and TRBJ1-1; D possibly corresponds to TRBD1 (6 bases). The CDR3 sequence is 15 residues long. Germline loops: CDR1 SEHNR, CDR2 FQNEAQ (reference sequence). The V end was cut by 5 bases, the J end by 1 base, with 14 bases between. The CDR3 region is CASSPLGGENTEAFF. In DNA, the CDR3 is TGTGCCAGCAGCCCATTAGGGGGAGAGAACACTGAAGCTTTCTTT.

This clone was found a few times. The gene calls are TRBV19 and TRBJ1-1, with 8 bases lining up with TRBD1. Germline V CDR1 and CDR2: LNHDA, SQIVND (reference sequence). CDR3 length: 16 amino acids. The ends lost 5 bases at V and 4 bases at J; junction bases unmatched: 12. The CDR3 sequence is CASSYRQGAGGTEAFF. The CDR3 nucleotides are TGTGCCAGTAGTTATCGGCAGGGGGCTGGGGGCACTGAAGCTTTCTTT.